A single sample is the source of the 18 T cell receptor beta chains below, sequenced in a study of cytomegalovirus exposure and HLA in healthy donors. PCR used 60 Vbeta primers and 13 Jbeta primers. The method was immunoSEQ multiplex PCR; TCRdb's version includes in-frame clones alone and lacks a portion of them. The table lists roughly 200,000 clones, roughly 73% of them singletons. Sequencing was carried out using PBMCs. The origin of the receptors is a woman aged 25 to 39 in good health and CMV-seronegative.

This clone has just one count. J is TRBJ2-3 and V is TRBV12-5; TRBD2 matches 10 bases. The CDR3 contains 13 residues. In germline, CDR1 is LGHNT, CDR2 FRNRAP. The trim removed 10 bases at V and 1 base at J, leaving 2 bases unmatched. The CDR3 reads CATGTSGTDTQYF. The CDR3 DNA reads as TGTGCTACTGGGACTAGCGGCACAGATACGCAGTATTTT.

For the CDR3, the DNA is TGTGCCAGCAGTGGGAGGGGAGGCTATGGCTACACCTTC. Protein sequence: CASSGRGGYGYTF. This chain joins TRBV2 and TRBJ1-2, with a weak D call TRBD1 (5 bases). CDR3 length: 13 amino acids. Germline V gene sequence: CDR1 SNHLY, CDR2 FYNNEI. Trimming took 4 bases from V and 4 from J, leaving 10 bases between them.

This clone appeared a single time. The V and J genes are TRBV19 and TRBJ1-5; TRBD1 aligns across 7 bases. The CDR3 has 14 amino acids. CDR1 is LNHDA, CDR2 SQIVND, per germline (reference sequence). With 9 bases clipped from V and 4 bases from J, the junction kept 9 bases outside the gene matches. CDR3 bases: TGTGCCAGCCGCCGGACAGGTGAGAATCAGCCCCAGCATTTT. Its protein product is CASRRTGENQPQHF.

V and J are TRBV7-3 and TRBJ2-1; D remains ambiguous. The CDR3 is made up of 14 amino acids. Germline V gene sequence: CDR1 SGHTA, CDR2 FQGTGA. V shed 5 bases and J shed 0 bases, with 8 bases lying between them. CDR3 bases: TGTGCCAGCAGCGTAGATGGCTCCTACAATGAGCAGTTCTTC. This encodes CASSVDGSYNEQFF.

This chain connects TRBV27 to TRBJ1-1; a weak D match, TRBD1 (5 bases). Germline loops: CDR1 MNHEY, CDR2 SMNVEV (reference sequence). V gave up 6 bases and J gave up 3 bases, with 17 bases separating them. This CDR3 spans 15 amino acids. The CDR3 spells CASSQDGGLYTEAFF. In DNA, the CDR3 is TGTGCCAGCAGCCAGGACGGGGGACTGTACACTGAAGCTTTCTTT.

The rearrangement links TRBV5-4 to TRBJ2-7; the D gene is possibly TRBD1 (6 bases). The germline gives CDR1 SGHNT, CDR2 YYREEE (reference sequence). The CDR3 contains 13 residues. The ends were cut back, 0 bases at V and 7 bases at J, with 11 bases in the middle. The CDR3, as DNA: TGTGCCAGCAGCTTGGGGACAGCTTGGGAGCAGTACTTC. Its translation is CASSLGTAWEQYF.

The chain uses TRBV27 and TRBJ1-1, with 8 bases that match TRBD1. Germline V CDR1 and CDR2: MNHEY, SMNVEV (reference sequence). The CDR3 extends over 15 amino acids. V trimming: 4 bases; J trimming: 4 bases; junction bases outside the gene matches: 8. The CDR3 is CASSSPGQGSTEAFF. The CDR3 nucleotides are TGTGCCAGCAGTTCTCCTGGACAGGGAAGCACTGAAGCTTTCTTT.

This clone came up a few times. The chain couples TRBV27 to TRBJ2-3; 10 bases fit TRBD2. The CDR3 runs to 15 residues. Germline V gene data show CDR1 as MNHEY and CDR2 as SMNVEV (reference sequence). Unmatched junction bases numbered 6, after V lost 4 bases and J lost 5 bases. DNA of the CDR3: TGTGCCAGCAGTTGGGATAGCGGGGGGAAAGATACGCAGTATTTT. Encoded protein: CASSWDSGGKDTQYF.

This clone was picked up a small number of times. V usage is TRBV15 and J usage is TRBJ1-2; TRBD1 might be the D (5 bases). Trimming left V 0 bases short and J 7 bases short, with 12 bases between. Germline CDR1 LNHNV, CDR2 YYDKDF (reference sequence). The CDR3 length is 14 residues. CDR3 nucleotides: TGTGCCACCAGCAGAGATAGAAGGGGTTCTGGCTACACCTTC. Its translation: CATSRDRRGSGYTF.

The V and J genes are TRBV18 and TRBJ2-3, with 7 bases matching TRBD1. CDR3 length: 15 amino acids. Germline lookup yields CDR1 KGHSH and CDR2 LQKENI. J gave up 4 bases and V 6 bases, and 10 bases lay outside the gene matches. The CDR3 sequence: CASSPGQLDADTQYF. CDR3 DNA sequence: TGTGCCAGCTCCCCGGGACAGTTAGATGCAGATACGCAGTATTTT.

The chain employs TRBV6-5 and TRBJ1-3, with 9 bases fitting TRBD1. The trim removed 7 bases at V and 0 bases at J, leaving 4 bases unmatched. CDR3 length: 15 residues. Germline CDR1 and CDR2: MNHEY and SVGAGI. CDR3 DNA: TGTGCCAGCACCCCGACAGGGGGCTCTGGAAACACCATATATTTT. Its protein is CASTPTGGSGNTIYF.

The chain couples TRBV7-2 to TRBJ2-3, with 8 bases fitting TRBD2. CDR1 and CDR2 (germline): SGHTA, FQGNSA. This CDR3 contains 13 residues. V gave up 3 bases and J gave up 5 bases; unmatched junction bases: 1. The CDR3 DNA sequence: TGTGCCAGCAGCTTTCTAGCGGGAGATACGCAGTATTTT. It encodes CASSFLAGDTQYF.

The chain carries TRBV7-9 and TRBJ2-1; 11 bases map to TRBD1. The germline V gene encodes CDR1 SEHNR and CDR2 FQNEAQ (reference sequence). The trim removed 4 bases at V and 6 bases at J, leaving 5 bases unmatched. There are 15 residues in the CDR3. The CDR3 loop reads CASSSRDRGVNEQFF. The CDR3 DNA reads TGTGCCAGCAGCTCCCGGGACAGGGGGGTCAATGAGCAGTTCTTC.

V gene TRBV5-1 combines with J gene TRBJ1-6, with 11 bases identical to TRBD1. The CDR3 spans 15 residues. The V and J ends lost 4 bases and 13 bases, in that order; junction bases with no gene match: 10. Germline lookup yields CDR1 SGHRS and CDR2 YFSETQ. The CDR3 nucleotides read TGCGCCAGCAGCACCCGGACAGGGGGCCGCGGGCCCCTCCACTTT. This sequence encodes CASSTRTGGRGPLHF. The variable domain in full, completed from reference TRBV5-1 and TRBJ1-6, reads KAGVTQTPRYLIKTRGQQVTLSCSPISGHRSVSWYQQTPGQGLQFLFEYFSETQRNKGNFPGRFSGRQFSNSRSEMNVSTLELGDSALYLCASSTRTGGRGPLHFGNGTRLTVT.

This clone has just a few counts. The chain uses TRBV5-1 and TRBJ1-6; D is perhaps TRBD1 (5 bases). The CDR3 length is 15 residues. V was trimmed by 0 bases and J by 7 bases, leaving 11 bases between them. Germline V gene lookup returns CDR1 SGHRS and CDR2 YFSETQ. This CDR3 is CASSLEGVRNSPLHF. CDR3 DNA: TGCGCCAGCAGCTTGGAAGGGGTGAGGAATTCACCCCTCCACTTT. The complete variable domain, with remaining parts taken from reference TRBV5-1 and TRBJ1-6, reads KAGVTQTPRYLIKTRGQQVTLSCSPISGHRSVSWYQQTPGQGLQFLFEYFSETQRNKGNFPGRFSGRQFSNSRSEMNVSTLELGDSALYLCASSLEGVRNSPLHFGNGTRLTVT.

V is TRBV4-1 and J is TRBJ1-5, with D tentatively TRBD1 (6 bases). This CDR3 comprises 16 residues. CDR1 and CDR2 from the germline V gene are MGHRA and YSYEKL. The V end lost 4 bases, the J end lost 1 base, and 14 bases lay between the germline ends. CDR3 in DNA: TGCGCCAGCAGCCCATGGATGGGGGCGAGCAATCAGCCCCAGCATTTT. This sequence encodes CASSPWMGASNQPQHF.

The V gene is TRBV15, the J gene TRBJ2-5; 10 nucleotides match TRBD1. With the DNA end fitting TRBJ2-7 better, the J assignment may be wrong. CDR1 and CDR2 (germline): LNHNV, YYDKDF (reference sequence). The CDR3 loop spans 15 amino acids. The CDR3 region has the DNA TGTGCCACCAGCCCCCGGGACAGGGGCTCCTACGAGCAGTACTTC. Its translation is CATSPRDRGSYEQYF.

This CDR3 is CASSLVKDRGYGYTF. The CDR3 DNA is TGTGCCAGCAGCTTAGTGAAGGACAGGGGCTATGGCTACACCTTC. This chain connects TRBV7-2 to TRBJ1-2; 9 bases fit TRBD1. With V trimmed by 1 base and J by 4 bases, 4 bases remained unmatched. This CDR3 is built from 15 residues. Germline lookup yields CDR1 SGHTA and CDR2 FQGNSA.